This T cell receptor (beta chain) was captured in a study of multiple sclerosis patients with progressive multifocal leukoencephalopathy. The repertoire was sequenced with immunoSEQ multiplex PCR; TCRdb's copy has only in-frame clones and lacks some. The data contain roughly 32,000 clones, more than 75% of them singletons. Remarks on this clone: Its antigen is unknown.

Broader study findings: Expanded clones at PML onset predated and persisted through natalizumab therapy.

Time point in this sample: time of PML onset. After roughly 15 to 60 months on natalizumab, the natalizumab-treated patients developed PML. T3 blood samples were collected at the time of PML onset. The germline V gene encodes CDR1 SGHRS and CDR2 YFSETQ. Between the trimmed V and J ends, which lost 0 bases and 10 bases, there was a span of 14 bases. This CDR3 has 14 amino acids. This clonotype was obtained from a human donor with progressive multifocal leukoencephalopathy. Sequencing used PBMCs, obtained from a patient treated with natalizumab. The V and J genes are TRBV5-1 and TRBJ2-1; D unresolved. The CDR3 sequence is CASSLVGLPGEQFF. The CDR3 DNA is TGCGCCAGCAGCTTGGTCGGCCTACCAGGAGAGCAGTTCTTC.